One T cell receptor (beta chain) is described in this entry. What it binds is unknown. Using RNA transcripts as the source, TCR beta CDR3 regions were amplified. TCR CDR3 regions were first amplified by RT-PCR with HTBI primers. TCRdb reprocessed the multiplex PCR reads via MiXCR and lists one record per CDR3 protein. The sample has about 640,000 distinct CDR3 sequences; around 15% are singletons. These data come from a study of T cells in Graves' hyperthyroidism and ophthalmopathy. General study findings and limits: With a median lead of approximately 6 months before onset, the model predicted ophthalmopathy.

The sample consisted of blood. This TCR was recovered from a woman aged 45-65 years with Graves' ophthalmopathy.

This chain's CDR3 is CASSQEPPTGYEQYF. The CDR3 DNA sequence: TGTGCCAGCAGCCAAGAACCACCTACGGGCTACGAGCAGTACTTC. The chain uses TRBV4-2 and TRBJ2-7; D unresolved. Germline V gene lookup returns CDR1 LGHNA and CDR2 YNFKEQ. The CDR3 has 15 amino acids. The V gene lost 0 bases and the J gene lost 3 bases, with 12 bases spanning the gap.